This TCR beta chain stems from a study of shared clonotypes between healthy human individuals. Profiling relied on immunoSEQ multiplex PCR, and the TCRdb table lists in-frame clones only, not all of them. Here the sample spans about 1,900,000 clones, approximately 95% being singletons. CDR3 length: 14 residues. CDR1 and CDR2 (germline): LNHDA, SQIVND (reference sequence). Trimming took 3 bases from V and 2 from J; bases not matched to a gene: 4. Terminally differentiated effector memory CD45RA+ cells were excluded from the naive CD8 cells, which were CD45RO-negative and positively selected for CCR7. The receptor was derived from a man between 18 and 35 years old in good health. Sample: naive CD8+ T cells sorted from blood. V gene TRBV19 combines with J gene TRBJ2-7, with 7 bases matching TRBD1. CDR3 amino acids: CASSMGQWAYEQYF. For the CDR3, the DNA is TGTGCCAGTAGTATGGGACAGTGGGCCTACGAGCAGTACTTC.